Sequencing of this T cell receptor (beta chain) was carried out in a study of cytomegalovirus exposure and HLA in healthy donors. The germline V and J ends were trimmed by 2 bases and 5 bases, with 7 bases remaining between them. Germline values: CDR1 SGHDT, CDR2 YYEEEE. This CDR3 has 13 residues. It was with 60 Vbeta and 13 Jbeta primers that the PCR ran. TCRdb's table, derived via immunoSEQ multiplex PCR, lists solely in-frame clones and lacks some. Among about 190,000 clones listed, 80% to 85% were seen once. The sequenced sample was PBMCs. This chain connects TRBV5-6 to TRBJ2-2; no clear D. The TCR originated in a boy younger than 18 in good health and CMV-seronegative. CDR3 protein: CASSFSVTGELFF. The CDR3 DNA follows: TGTGCCAGCAGCTTCTCCGTAACCGGGGAGCTGTTTTTT.